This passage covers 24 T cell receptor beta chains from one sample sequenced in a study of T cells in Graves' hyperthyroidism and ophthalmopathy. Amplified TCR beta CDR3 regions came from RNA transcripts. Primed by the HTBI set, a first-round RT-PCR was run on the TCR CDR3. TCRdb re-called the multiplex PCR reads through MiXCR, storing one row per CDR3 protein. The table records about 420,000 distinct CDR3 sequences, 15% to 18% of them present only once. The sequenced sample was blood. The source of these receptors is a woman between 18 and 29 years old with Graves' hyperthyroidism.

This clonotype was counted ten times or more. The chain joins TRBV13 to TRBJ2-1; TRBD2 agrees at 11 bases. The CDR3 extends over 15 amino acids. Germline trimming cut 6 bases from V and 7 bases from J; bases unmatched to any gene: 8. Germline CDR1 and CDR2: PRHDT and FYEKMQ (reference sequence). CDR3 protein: CASSHTTSGRNEQFF. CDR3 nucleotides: TGTGCCAGCAGTCATACTACTAGCGGGAGAAATGAGCAGTTCTTC. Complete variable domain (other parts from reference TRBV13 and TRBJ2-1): AAGVIQSPRHLIKEKRETATLKCYPIPRHDTVYWYQQGPGQDPQFLISFYEKMQSDKGSIPDRFSAQQFSDYHSELNMSSLELGDSALYFCASSHTTSGRNEQFFGPGTRLTVL.

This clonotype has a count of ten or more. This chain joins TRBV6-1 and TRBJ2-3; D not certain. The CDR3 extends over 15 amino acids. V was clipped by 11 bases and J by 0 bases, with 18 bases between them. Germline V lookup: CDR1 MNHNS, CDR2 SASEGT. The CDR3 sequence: CAPLGPESSTDTQYF. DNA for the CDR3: TGTGCCCCCCTTGGACCCGAATCTAGCACAGATACGCAGTATTTT.

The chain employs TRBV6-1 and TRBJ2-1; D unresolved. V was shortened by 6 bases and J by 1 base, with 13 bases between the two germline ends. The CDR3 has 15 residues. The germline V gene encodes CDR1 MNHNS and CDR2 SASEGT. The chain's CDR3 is CASSLTAPSYNEQFF. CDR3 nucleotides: TGTGCCAGCAGCCTGACGGCCCCGTCCTACAATGAGCAGTTCTTC.

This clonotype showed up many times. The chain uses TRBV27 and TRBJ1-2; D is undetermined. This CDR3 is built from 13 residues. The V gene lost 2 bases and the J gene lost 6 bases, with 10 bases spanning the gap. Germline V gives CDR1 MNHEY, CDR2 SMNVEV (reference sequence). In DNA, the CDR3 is TGTGCCAGCAGTTTAACCGGGATCGATGGCTACACCTTC. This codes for CASSLTGIDGYTF.

The CDR3 nucleotides read TGTGCCACCAGTGATTTGCACGGACAAGGCTACACCTTC. Amino acids: CATSDLHGQGYTF. The chain carries TRBV24-1 and TRBJ1-2; a possible D gene is TRBD1 (5 bases). The CDR3 is 13 residues long. Trimming removed 0 bases from V and 8 bases from J, with 9 bases in between. Germline CDR1 reads KGHDR; CDR2 reads SFDVKD.

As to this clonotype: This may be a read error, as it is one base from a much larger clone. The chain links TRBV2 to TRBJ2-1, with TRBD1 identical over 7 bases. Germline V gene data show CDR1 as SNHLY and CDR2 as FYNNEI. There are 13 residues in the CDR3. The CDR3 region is CVSSQDRQETQFF. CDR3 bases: TGTGTCAGCAGTCAGGACAGGCAAGAGACCCAGTTCTTC.

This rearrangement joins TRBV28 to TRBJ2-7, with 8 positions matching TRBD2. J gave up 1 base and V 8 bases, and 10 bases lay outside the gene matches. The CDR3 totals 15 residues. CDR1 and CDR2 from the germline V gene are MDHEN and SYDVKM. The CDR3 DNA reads TGTGCCAGCGGGGGGCACGCGGGGGGTTCCTACGAGCAGTACTTC. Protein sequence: CASGGHAGGSYEQYF.

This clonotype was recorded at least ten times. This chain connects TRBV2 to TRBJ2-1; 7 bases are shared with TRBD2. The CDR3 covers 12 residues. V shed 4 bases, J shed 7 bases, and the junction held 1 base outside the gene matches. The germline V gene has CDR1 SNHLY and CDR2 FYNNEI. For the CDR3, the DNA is TGTGCCAGCAGTGGACTAGCTAATGAGCAGTTCTTC. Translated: CASSGLANEQFF. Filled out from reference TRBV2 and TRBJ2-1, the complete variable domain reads EPEVTQTPSHQVTQMGQEVILRCVPISNHLYFYWYRQILGQKVEFLVSFYNNEISEKSEIFDDQFSVERPDGSNFTLKIRSTKLEDSAMYFCASSGLANEQFFGPGTRLTVL.

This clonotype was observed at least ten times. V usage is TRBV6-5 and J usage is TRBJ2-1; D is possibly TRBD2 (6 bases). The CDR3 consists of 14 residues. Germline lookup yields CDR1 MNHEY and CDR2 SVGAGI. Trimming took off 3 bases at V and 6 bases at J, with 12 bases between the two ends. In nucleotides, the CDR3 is TGTGCCAGCAGTTATCGCCGGAGGGGCAATGAGCAGTTCTTC. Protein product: CASSYRRRGNEQFF.

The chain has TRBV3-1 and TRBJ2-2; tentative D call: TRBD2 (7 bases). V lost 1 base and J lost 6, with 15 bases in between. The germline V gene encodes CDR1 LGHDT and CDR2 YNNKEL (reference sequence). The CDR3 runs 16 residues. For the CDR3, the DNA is TGTGCCAGCAGCCAAGTAGGGGGGGCCGTATCCGGGGAGCTGTTTTTT. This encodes CASSQVGGAVSGELFF.

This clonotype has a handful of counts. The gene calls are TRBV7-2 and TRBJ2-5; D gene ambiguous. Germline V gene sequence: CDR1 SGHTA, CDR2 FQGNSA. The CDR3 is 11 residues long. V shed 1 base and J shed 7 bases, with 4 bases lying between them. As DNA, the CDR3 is TGTGCCAGCAGCTTAGTAGGGACCCAGTACTTC. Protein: CASSLVGTQYF.

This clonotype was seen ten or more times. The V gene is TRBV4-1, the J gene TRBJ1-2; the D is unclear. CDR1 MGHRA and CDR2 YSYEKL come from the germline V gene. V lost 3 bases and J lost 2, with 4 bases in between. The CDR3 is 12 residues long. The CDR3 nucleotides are TGCGCCAGCAGCCAGGGAAACTATGGCTACACCTTC. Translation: CASSQGNYGYTF.

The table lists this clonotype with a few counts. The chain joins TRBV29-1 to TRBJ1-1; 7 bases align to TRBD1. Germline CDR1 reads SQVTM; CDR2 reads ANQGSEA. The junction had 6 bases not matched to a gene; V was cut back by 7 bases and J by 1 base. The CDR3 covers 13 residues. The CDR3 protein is CSAEGTENTEAFF. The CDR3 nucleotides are TGCAGCGCCGAGGGGACAGAGAACACTGAAGCTTTCTTT.

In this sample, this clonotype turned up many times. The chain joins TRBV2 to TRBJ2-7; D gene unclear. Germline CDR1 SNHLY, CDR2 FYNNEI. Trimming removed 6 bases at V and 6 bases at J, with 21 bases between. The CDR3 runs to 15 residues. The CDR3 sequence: CASSQYGGSLGEQYF. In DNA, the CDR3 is TGTGCCAGCAGCCAATATGGCGGCAGCCTTGGCGAGCAGTACTTC.

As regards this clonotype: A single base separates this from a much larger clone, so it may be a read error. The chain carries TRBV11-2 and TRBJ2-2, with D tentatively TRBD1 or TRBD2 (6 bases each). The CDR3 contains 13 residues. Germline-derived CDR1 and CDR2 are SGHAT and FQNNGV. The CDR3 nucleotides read TGTGCCACTGGACAGCTGAACACCGGGGGGCTGTTTTTT. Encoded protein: CATGQLNTGGLFF.

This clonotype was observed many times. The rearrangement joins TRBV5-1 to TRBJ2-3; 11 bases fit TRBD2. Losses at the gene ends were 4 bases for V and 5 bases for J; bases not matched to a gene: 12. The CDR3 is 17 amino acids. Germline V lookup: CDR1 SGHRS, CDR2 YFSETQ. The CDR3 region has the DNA TGCGCCAGCAGCCGTACCGGGACTAGCGGTCCGGGAGATACGCAGTATTTT. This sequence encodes CASSRTGTSGPGDTQYF.

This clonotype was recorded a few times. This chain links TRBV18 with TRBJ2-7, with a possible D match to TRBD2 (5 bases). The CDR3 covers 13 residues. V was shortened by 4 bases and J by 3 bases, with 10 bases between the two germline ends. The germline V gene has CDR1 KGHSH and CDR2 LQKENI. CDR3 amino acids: CASSQGRGYEQYF. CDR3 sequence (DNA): TGTGCCAGCTCACAAGGACGGGGCTACGAGCAGTACTTC.

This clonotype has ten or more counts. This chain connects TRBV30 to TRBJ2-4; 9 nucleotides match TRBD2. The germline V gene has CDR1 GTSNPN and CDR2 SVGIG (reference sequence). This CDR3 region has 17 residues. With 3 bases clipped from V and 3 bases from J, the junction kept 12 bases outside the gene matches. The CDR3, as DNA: TGTGCCTGGAGCCTATGGGGACTAGCAAAGGTCAAAAACATTCAGTACTTC. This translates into CAWSLWGLAKVKNIQYF.

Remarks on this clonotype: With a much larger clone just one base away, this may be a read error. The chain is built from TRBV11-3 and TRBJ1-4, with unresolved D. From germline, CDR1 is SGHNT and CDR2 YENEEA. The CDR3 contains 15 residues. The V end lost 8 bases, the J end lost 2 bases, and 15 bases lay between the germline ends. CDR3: CASGRSVGTNEKLFF. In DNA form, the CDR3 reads TGTGCCAGCGGCCGATCCGTAGGGACTAATGAAAAACTGTTTTTT.

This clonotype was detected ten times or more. CDR3 sequence reads: CSASPGPERNEQFF. DNA for the CDR3: TGCAGTGCTAGTCCGGGACCAGAGCGCAATGAGCAGTTCTTC. The chain carries TRBV20-1 and TRBJ2-1, with D perhaps matching TRBD1 or TRBD2 (5 bases each). V was trimmed by 3 bases and J by 6 bases, leaving 15 bases between them. The length of the CDR3 is 14 residues. CDR1 and CDR2 from the germline V gene are DFQATT and SNEGSKA (reference sequence).

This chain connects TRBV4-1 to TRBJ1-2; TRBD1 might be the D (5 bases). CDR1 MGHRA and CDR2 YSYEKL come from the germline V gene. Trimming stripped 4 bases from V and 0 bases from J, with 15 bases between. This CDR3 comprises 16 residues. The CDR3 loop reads CASSPVPYRTNYGYTF. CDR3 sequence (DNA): TGCGCCAGCAGCCCTGTTCCGTACAGGACTAACTATGGCTACACCTTC.

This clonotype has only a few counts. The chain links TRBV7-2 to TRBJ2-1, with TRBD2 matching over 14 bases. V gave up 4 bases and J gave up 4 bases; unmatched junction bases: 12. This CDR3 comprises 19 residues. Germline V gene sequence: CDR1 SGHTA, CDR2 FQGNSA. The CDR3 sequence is CASSSPGLAGAPYYNEQFF. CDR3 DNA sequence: TGTGCCAGCAGCTCACCGGGACTAGCGGGAGCCCCCTATTACAATGAGCAGTTCTTC.

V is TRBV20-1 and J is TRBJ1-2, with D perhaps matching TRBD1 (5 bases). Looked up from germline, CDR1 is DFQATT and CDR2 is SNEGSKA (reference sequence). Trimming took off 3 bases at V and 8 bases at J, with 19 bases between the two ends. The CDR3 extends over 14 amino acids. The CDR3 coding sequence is TGCAGTGCTAGCTTAGACAGACTATCCCGGGGCTACACCTTC. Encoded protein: CSASLDRLSRGYTF.

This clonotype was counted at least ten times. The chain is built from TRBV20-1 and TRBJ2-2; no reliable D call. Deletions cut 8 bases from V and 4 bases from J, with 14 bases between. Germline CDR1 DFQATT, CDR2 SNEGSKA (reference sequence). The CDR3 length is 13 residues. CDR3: CSPKDSGTGELFF. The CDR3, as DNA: TGCAGTCCTAAAGATTCGGGCACCGGGGAGCTGTTTTTT.